These 27 T cell receptor beta chains originate from one sample sequenced in a study of CD8+CD57+ T cells in acquired aplastic anemia. According to the study, genomic DNA was the template for TCR beta VDJ and CDR3 profiling. MiXCR was run by TCRdb on the reads, yielding one entry per CDR3 protein. The sample carries some 150,000 distinct CDR3 sequences, approximately 41% recorded once. The sequenced sample consisted of sorted CD4+, CD8+, or CD8+CD57+ T cells (not recorded which) from PBMCs. The receptors stem from a human donor in good health, serving as a control.

This rearrangement joins TRBV5-1 to TRBJ2-5; 8 bases map to TRBD2. Germline lookup yields CDR1 SGHRS and CDR2 YFSETQ. Trimming at V came to 0 bases and at J to 3 bases, leaving 4 bases not matched to a gene. This CDR3 region has 15 residues. The CDR3 sequence is CASSLGGTREETQYF. The CDR3 region has the DNA TGCGCCAGCAGCTTGGGTGGGACTAGGGAAGAGACCCAGTACTTC.

The V gene is TRBV6-5, the J gene TRBJ1-1; 7 bases align to TRBD1. The ends lost 4 bases at V and 10 bases at J; junction bases unmatched: 9. This CDR3 has 13 residues. The germline V gene has CDR1 MNHEY and CDR2 SVGAGI. In nucleotides, the CDR3 is TGTGCCAGCAGTTCACAGGGGAGGGAGGGAGCTTTCTTT. The encoded protein is CASSSQGREGAFF.

This clonotype was seen ten or more times. For the CDR3, the DNA is TGTGCCAGCAGCTTTGATCGGGTAGGGGGTCAGGCTGGGGCCAACGTCCTGACTTTC. The encoded protein is CASSFDRVGGQAGANVLTF. The chain links TRBV7-2 to TRBJ2-6, with D perhaps TRBD1 (6 bases). Trimming pared 3 bases from V and 2 bases from J, leaving 20 bases between. Germline V gene lookup returns CDR1 SGHTA and CDR2 FQGNSA. There are 19 residues in the CDR3.

This clonotype was found many times. The J gene is TRBJ1-2, the V gene TRBV7-9; unclear D gene. In germline, CDR1 is SEHNR, CDR2 FQNEAQ (reference sequence). The V and J ends lost 1 base and 7 bases respectively, with 13 bases between them. The CDR3 length is 14 residues. The CDR3 nucleotides are TGTGCCAGCAGCTTAGATTTGGGGTCCCCTGGCTACACCTTC. It yields the protein CASSLDLGSPGYTF.

About this clonotype: A clone one base away is much larger, so this may be a read error. The chain is built from TRBV3-1 and TRBJ1-6; D call uncertain. In germline, CDR1 is LGHDT, CDR2 YNNKEL (reference sequence). The CDR3 has 16 residues. V gave up 3 bases and J gave up 3 bases, with 12 bases separating them. In nucleotides, the CDR3 is TGTGCCAGCAGCCATCGCAACAGCCTCTATAATTCACCCCTCCACTTT. This gives the protein CASSHRNSLYNSPLHF.

The sample holds many counts of this clonotype. The genes are TRBV7-9 and TRBJ2-1, with D perhaps TRBD2 (6 bases). V shed 5 bases and J shed 5 bases, with 22 bases lying between them. The length of the CDR3 is 17 residues. Germline CDR1 and CDR2: SEHNR and FQNEAQ (reference sequence). The CDR3 nucleotides read TGTGCCAGCAGCCATCACGCGGGAAACCGGGTCAACAATGAGCAGTTCTTC. This codes for CASSHHAGNRVNNEQFF.

V and J are TRBV20-1 and TRBJ2-1; tentative D call: TRBD2 (5 bases). The CDR3 consists of 14 residues. CDR1 is DFQATT and CDR2 is SNEGSKA in the germline V gene (reference sequence). The V and J ends lost 6 bases and 5 bases respectively, with 17 bases between them. The DNA of the CDR3 is TGCAGTGCATCGAGGGAGTGGGATGACAATGAGCAGTTCTTC. This sequence encodes CSASREWDDNEQFF.

The table lists this clonotype with many counts. This CDR3 reads CASSSPPSGYTF. In nucleotides, the CDR3 is TGTGCCAGCAGTTCCCCCCCAAGTGGCTACACCTTC. V usage is TRBV6-5 and J usage is TRBJ1-2; D remains unclear. This CDR3 contains 12 residues. V gave up 4 bases and J gave up 7 bases, with 10 bases separating them. From germline, CDR1 is MNHEY and CDR2 SVGAGI.

The chain carries TRBV18 and TRBJ1-4; TRBD1 might be the D (5 bases). The CDR3 extends over 15 amino acids. CDR1 is KGHSH and CDR2 is LQKENI in the germline V gene. V lost 2 bases to trimming and J lost 4 bases, with 11 bases between them. The CDR3 nucleotides are TGTGCCAGCTCACCAAGGGGTTTCGGTAATGAAAAACTGTTTTTT. Its translation is CASSPRGFGNEKLFF.

With respect to this clonotype: The germline gene is not matched at one end of the junction; a read error may be the cause. The CDR3 loop is CASSIRTGGSCNEQFF. CDR3 nucleotides: TGTGCCAGTAGTATCCGGACAGGGGGCTCCTGCAATGAGCAGTTCTTC. The chain carries TRBV19 and TRBJ2-1; 11 nucleotides line up with TRBD1. Germline assignment: CDR1 LNHDA and CDR2 SQIVND (reference sequence). This CDR3 spans 16 amino acids.

This clonotype has ten or more counts. The rearrangement joins TRBV20-1 to TRBJ2-3; D not resolved. Trimming stripped 1 base from V and 1 base from J, with 9 bases between. Per the germline V gene, CDR1 is DFQATT and CDR2 is SNEGSKA (reference sequence). The CDR3 covers 14 residues. Here the CDR3 reads CSARVSSGTDTQYF. CDR3 in DNA: TGCAGTGCTAGAGTATCTTCGGGCACAGATACGCAGTATTTT.

This clonotype has a handful of counts. This sequence may be a read error, since a much larger clone differs from it by one base. This rearrangement joins TRBV2 to TRBJ1-3; no clear D. Between the trimmed V and J ends, which lost 7 bases and 0 bases, there was a span of 13 bases. This CDR3 spans 15 amino acids. CDR1 SNHLY and CDR2 FYNNEI come from the germline V gene. CDR3 nucleotides: TGTGCCAGCACCTCGGACCATACCTCTGGAAACACCATATATTTT. This gives the protein CASTSDHTSGNTIYF.

The sample holds many counts of this clonotype. This chain uses TRBV9 with TRBJ1-1; the D is unclear. With 0 bases removed from V and 1 base from J, the gap between germline ends came to 7 bases. The germline gives CDR1 SGDLS, CDR2 YYNGEE. The length of the CDR3 is 14 residues. The CDR3 sequence: CASSVAGRNTEAFF. The CDR3 DNA is TGTGCCAGCAGCGTAGCTGGTAGGAACACTGAAGCTTTCTTT. The full variable domain, completed using reference TRBV9 and TRBJ1-1, is DSGVTQTPKHLITATGQRVTLRCSPRSGDLSVYWYQQSLDQGLQFLIQYYNGEERAKGNILERFSAQQFPDLHSELNLSSLELGDSALYFCASSVAGRNTEAFFGQGTRLTVV.

This chain connects TRBV10-3 to TRBJ1-2; D ambiguous. The germline V gene has CDR1 ENHRY and CDR2 SYGVKD. Trimming pared 0 bases from V and 3 bases from J, leaving 5 bases between. The CDR3 loop spans 13 amino acids. This CDR3 reads CAISESQDYGYTF. CDR3 nucleotides: TGTGCCATCAGTGAGTCCCAGGACTATGGCTACACCTTC.

This clonotype showed up many times. V is TRBV28 and J is TRBJ2-1; D ambiguous. The CDR3 sequence is 12 residues long. In germline, CDR1 is MDHEN, CDR2 SYDVKM. V lost 5 bases and J lost 8, with 10 bases in between. CDR3 in amino acids: CASSRRIYEQFF. CDR3 coding DNA: TGTGCCAGCAGTCGACGAATCTATGAGCAGTTCTTC.

In its sample, this clonotype was seen many times. The junction does not match germline at one end; this may be a read error. The chain combines TRBV11-3 with TRBJ2-7; either TRBD1 or TRBD2 may supply D (5 bases each). CDR1 SGHNT and CDR2 YENEEA come from the germline V gene. The CDR3 sequence is 15 residues long. The CDR3 DNA reads TGTGCCAGCAGCCTAGACAGTGACTACGCCTACGAGCAGTACTTC. Translating it yields CASSLDSDYAYEQYF.

The chain links TRBV6-2 or TRBV6-3 to TRBJ1-2, with D uncertain. The CDR3 sequence is 13 residues long. Deletions cut 4 bases from V and 1 base from J, with 7 bases between. Germline lookup yields CDR1 MNHEY and CDR2 SVGEGT. The CDR3 nucleotides read TGTGCCAGCAGTTCCGGCATTAACTATGGCTACACCTTC. It codes for CASSSGINYGYTF.

Comment on this clonotype: A read error is possible here, since a much larger clone lies one base away. This chain links TRBV6-4 with TRBJ2-1, with 8 bases matching TRBD1. The CDR3 covers 14 residues. CDR1 and CDR2 (germline): MRHNA, SNTAGT. CDR3 sequence reads: CASSADRASGEQLF. The DNA for the CDR3 is TGTGCCAGCAGTGCGGACAGGGCCTCCGGTGAGCAGCTCTTC.

The gene calls are TRBV7-4 and TRBJ2-1; D is ambiguous. The length of the CDR3 is 15 residues. Looked up from germline, CDR1 is SGHVT and CDR2 is SQSDAQ. Trimming stripped 6 bases from V and 8 bases from J, with 20 bases between. The DNA of the CDR3 is TGTGCCAGCAGTTTCACGGGCCTAGAACACGATGAGCAGTTCTTC. It translates to CASSFTGLEHDEQFF.

Comment on this clonotype: This may be a read error: a much more frequent sequence differs by one nucleotide. J is TRBJ2-1 and V is TRBV2; D call uncertain. The V end lost 4 bases, the J end lost 5 bases, and 3 bases lay between the germline ends. The CDR3 runs 11 residues. CDR1 SNHLY and CDR2 FYNNEI come from the germline V gene. The CDR3 protein is CASSGHNEQFF. The CDR3 DNA reads TGTGCCAGCAGTGGACACAATGAGCAGTTCTTC.

This clonotype was recorded many times. The chain joins TRBV12-3 or TRBV12-4 to TRBJ1-5; 7 bases map to TRBD1. The CDR3 extends over 14 amino acids. The J segment lost 6 bases and the V segment lost 6 bases, leaving 8 bases of the junction unmatched. This chain's CDR3 is CASSPGQWGQPQHF. The CDR3 DNA follows: TGTGCCAGCAGCCCGGGACAGTGGGGTCAGCCCCAGCATTTT.

This clonotype was recorded many times. V and J are TRBV12-3 or TRBV12-4 and TRBJ2-1; TRBD2 aligns across 11 bases. This CDR3 has 15 residues. After removal of 7 bases from V and 4 bases from J, the junction contained 6 bases not matched to a gene. The CDR3 region has the DNA TGTGCCAGCACCCCGGGACTAGCGGTTTACAATGAGCAGTTCTTC. Amino acids: CASTPGLAVYNEQFF.

Concerning this clonotype: A junction boundary mismatches the germline segment, possibly from a read error. This chain connects TRBV24-1 to TRBJ1-1; no firm D call. The CDR3 consists of 16 residues. Germline CDR1 reads KGHDR; CDR2 reads SFDVKD. The CDR3 coding sequence is TGTGCCAGCAGTCCGGCAACCCTCCTCATGAACACTGAAGCTTTCTTT. Translating it yields CASSPATLLMNTEAFF.

The V and J genes are TRBV10-3 and TRBJ1-6; D ambiguous. The ends were cut back, 10 bases at V and 18 bases at J, with 10 bases in the middle. CDR1 is ENHRY, CDR2 SYGVKD, per germline. CDR3 length: 8 residues. CDR3 nucleotide sequence: TGTGCCACCCGTGCCCCCCACTTT. It is translated as CATRAPHF.

The chain joins TRBV7-9 to TRBJ2-7, with 16 positions matching TRBD2. Germline V CDR1 and CDR2: SEHNR, FQNEAQ (reference sequence). The trim removed 5 bases at V and 0 bases at J, leaving 7 bases unmatched. The CDR3 runs to 18 residues. Written as DNA, the CDR3 is TGTGCCAGCAGCCCTGGGACTAGCGGGAGGGCCGGCTCCTACGAGCAGTACTTC. Translation gives CASSPGTSGRAGSYEQYF. Full variable domain (rest looked up from reference TRBV7-9 and TRBJ2-7): DTGVSQNPRHKITKRGQNVTFRCDPISEHNRLYWYRQTLGQGPEFLTYFQNEAQLEKSRLLSDRFSAERPKGSFSTLEIQRTEQGDSAMYLCASSPGTSGRAGSYEQYFGPGTRLTVT.

In its sample, this clonotype was seen many times. V is TRBV3-1 and J is TRBJ2-5, with no clear D. The V end lost 1 base, the J end lost 4 bases, and 10 bases lay between the germline ends. The CDR3 loop spans 14 amino acids. CDR1 is LGHDT and CDR2 is YNNKEL in the germline V gene (reference sequence). CDR3 loop: CASSQVARGETQYF. CDR3 DNA sequence: TGTGCCAGCAGCCAAGTAGCTAGAGGAGAGACCCAGTACTTC.

This clonotype was counted at least ten times. The J gene is TRBJ2-7, the V gene TRBV10-3; D unresolved. The V end was cut by 5 bases, the J end by 2 bases, with 7 bases between. The CDR3 runs 12 residues. CDR1 is ENHRY and CDR2 is SYGVKD in the germline V gene. The CDR3 reads CAISYGTYEQYF. DNA of the CDR3: TGTGCCATCAGTTACGGAACCTACGAGCAGTACTTC.